The sequence of this T cell receptor (beta chain) was determined in a study of human T cells and chemical hapten exposure. Study-wide results and limits: The formation of large CDR3 similarity clusters by expanded TCRs significantly exceeded that of controls.

This clonotype was detected a few times. Its target is unknown. The CDR3 extends over 16 amino acids. In germline, CDR1 is SNHLY, CDR2 FYNNEI. V was clipped by 4 bases and J by 0 bases, with 13 bases between them. TCRdb passed the RACE reads through MiXCR, listing each CDR3 protein once. The repertoire has 95,000 to 150,000 distinct CDR3 sequences, 11% of them found once; the top ten carry around 2.2%. Indicated time point: patch test 3, about 24 weeks after DPC sensitization. Noted treatment: therapeutic diphenylcyclopropenone sensitization with weekly scalp DPC. Researchers extracted total RNA from unfractionated whole blood.

The receptor was isolated from a woman between 45 and 65 years old with alopecia areata. Some clones in this sample may be carry-over from other donors' samples. This rearrangement joins TRBV2 to TRBJ1-5; the D is unclear. This specimen consisted of whole blood, obtained in connection with sensitization to the hapten diphenylcyclopropenone (DPC). CDR3 sequence reads: CASSGSQSYSNQPQHF. The CDR3 DNA is TGTGCCAGCAGTGGGTCCCAGAGTTATAGCAATCAGCCCCAGCATTTT.